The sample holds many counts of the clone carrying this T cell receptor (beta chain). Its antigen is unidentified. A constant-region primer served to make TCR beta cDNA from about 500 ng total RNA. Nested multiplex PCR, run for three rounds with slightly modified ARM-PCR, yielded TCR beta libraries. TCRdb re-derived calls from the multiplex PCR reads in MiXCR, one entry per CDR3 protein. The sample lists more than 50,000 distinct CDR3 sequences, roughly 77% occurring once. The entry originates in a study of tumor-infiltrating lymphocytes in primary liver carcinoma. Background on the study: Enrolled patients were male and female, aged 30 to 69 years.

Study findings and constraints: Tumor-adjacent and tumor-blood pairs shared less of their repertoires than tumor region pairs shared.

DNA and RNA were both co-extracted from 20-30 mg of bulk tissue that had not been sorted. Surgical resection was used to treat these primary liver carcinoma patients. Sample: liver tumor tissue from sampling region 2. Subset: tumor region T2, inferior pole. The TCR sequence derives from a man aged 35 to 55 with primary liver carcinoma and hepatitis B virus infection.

The CDR3 loop reads CASRLAGAVGEQFF. CDR3 coding DNA: TGTGCCAGCAGGCTAGCGGGAGCCGTGGGTGAGCAGTTCTTC. V usage is TRBV6-1 and J usage is TRBJ2-1, with 10 bases matching TRBD2. The CDR3 sequence is 14 residues long. V trimming: 6 bases; J trimming: 9 bases; junction bases outside the gene matches: 8. Germline CDR1 MNHNS, CDR2 SASEGT.